This entry lists 9 T cell receptor beta chains sequenced from one sample in a study of tumor and adjacent non-tumor tissue in lung cancer. A modified ARM-PCR protocol with three rounds of nested PCR amplified TCRbeta. TCRdb processed the multiplex PCR reads anew with MiXCR; each CDR3 protein has one entry. The data show more than 85,000 distinct CDR3 sequences, about 80% seen once. This sample's RNA came from whole unsorted tissue. The sequenced sample was lung tumor tissue. The receptor source for this set is a man in his sixties or seventies with non-small cell lung cancer.

On this clonotype: The junction shows a germline mismatch at one end, possibly a read error. The gene calls are TRBV24-1 and TRBJ2-3; 9 bases fit TRBD1. The CDR3 contains 15 residues. The germline V gene has CDR1 KGHDR and CDR2 SFDVKD. The CDR3 DNA follows: TGTGCCACCGGTGACCAGTCACAGGGGGCATATACACAGTATTTT. Translating gives CATGDQSQGAYTQYF.

With regard to this clonotype: A much larger clone differs by one base, so this may be a read error. The rearrangement uses TRBV19 and TRBJ2-1; 8 nucleotides line up with TRBD1. The CDR3 sequence is 17 residues long. Germline V gives CDR1 LNHDA, CDR2 SQIVND (reference sequence). V gave up 4 bases and J gave up 3 bases; unmatched junction bases: 11. The CDR3 reads CASSSGAGTGHYNEQFF. CDR3 in DNA: TGTGCCAGTAGTAGCGGGGCCGGGACAGGACACTACAATGAGCAGTTCTTC.

Points on this clonotype: The junction and the germline gene differ at one end; a read error may be behind it. V is TRBV4-2 and J is TRBJ1-4; D not resolved. Per the germline V gene, CDR1 is LGHNA and CDR2 is YNFKEQ. The CDR3 loop spans 17 amino acids. The CDR3 bases are TGTGCCAGCAGCCAAGATCCGAGACCTAAGTTGTATGAAAAACTGTTATTT. Residues: CASSQDPRPKLYEKLLF.

This clonotype was detected a few times. V and J are TRBV11-3 and TRBJ2-2; possible D gene TRBD2, 7 bases. CDR3 length: 15 amino acids. CDR1 is SGHNT, CDR2 YENEEA, per germline. V shed 1 base and J shed 13 bases, with 19 bases lying between them. CDR3 coding DNA: TGTGCCAGCAGCTTAGGCGGGGGCCAGAACGGGAGGCTGTTTTTT. Translation: CASSLGGGQNGRLFF.

In the case of this clonotype: One end of the junction is discordant with germline, which a read error may explain. The gene calls are TRBV29-1 and TRBJ1-2, with D possibly TRBD1 on 5 matching bases. Germline V CDR1 and CDR2: SQVTM, ANQGSEA. The CDR3 is made up of 14 amino acids. The CDR3, as DNA: TGCAGCGCCGAGAAGGGGAAGGCTAACTATGACTACACCTTC. This encodes CSAEKGKANYDYTF.

As to this clonotype: One junction end does not reproduce the germline sequence, and a read error may be involved. This sequence joins TRBV5-1 and TRBJ2-3; no clear D gene. The germline V gene encodes CDR1 SGHRS and CDR2 YFSETQ. This CDR3 contains 15 residues. The CDR3 region has the DNA TGCGCCAGCAGCGGAAGCGTGGGGTGGGCAGATACGCACTATTTT. It translates to CASSGSVGWADTHYF.

This chain links TRBV7-8 with TRBJ1-1; the D is unclear. The germline gives CDR1 SGHVS, CDR2 FQNEAQ. The CDR3 length is 13 residues. The CDR3 loop reads CVRSLALDTEAFF. Written as DNA, the CDR3 is TGTGTCAGGAGCTTAGCTTTGGACACTGAAGCTTTCTTT.

Points on this clonotype: At one of its ends the junction is not consistent with the germline gene, which may arise from a read error. This chain joins TRBV11-2 and TRBJ2-1; TRBD2 might be the D (6 bases). There are 18 residues in the CDR3. Germline assignment: CDR1 SGHAT and CDR2 FQNNGV. The CDR3 DNA reads TGTGTCAGCAGCATACATGTGCGGGACTGGGCCTCCTATGATGAGCAGTTCTTC. Encoded protein: CVSSIHVRDWASYDEQFF.

The chain carries TRBV29-1 and TRBJ2-7, with D perhaps TRBD2 (5 bases). Looked up from germline, CDR1 is SQVTM and CDR2 is ANQGSEA. The CDR3 totals 11 residues. The ends were cut back, 5 bases at V and 5 bases at J, with 10 bases in the middle. The CDR3 nucleotides are TGCAGCGTTACCGTCGGGAACGAGCAGTACTTC. It encodes CSVTVGNEQYF.